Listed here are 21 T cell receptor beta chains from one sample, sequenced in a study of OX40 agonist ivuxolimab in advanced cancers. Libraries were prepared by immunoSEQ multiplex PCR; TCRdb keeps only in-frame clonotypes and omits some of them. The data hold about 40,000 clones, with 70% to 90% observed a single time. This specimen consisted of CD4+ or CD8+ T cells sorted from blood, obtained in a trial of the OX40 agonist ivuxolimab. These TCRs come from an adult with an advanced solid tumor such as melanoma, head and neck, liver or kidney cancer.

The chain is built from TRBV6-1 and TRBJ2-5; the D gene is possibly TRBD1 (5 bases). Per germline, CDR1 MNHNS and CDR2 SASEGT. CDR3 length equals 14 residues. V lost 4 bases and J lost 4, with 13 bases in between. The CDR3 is CASSGPQGAETQYF. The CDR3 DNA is TGTGCCAGCAGTGGGCCCCAAGGGGCAGAGACCCAGTACTTC.

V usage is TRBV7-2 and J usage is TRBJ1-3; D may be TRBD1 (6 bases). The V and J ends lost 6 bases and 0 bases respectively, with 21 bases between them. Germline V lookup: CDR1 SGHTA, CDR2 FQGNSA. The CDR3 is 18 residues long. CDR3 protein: CASRWGQGRTPSGNTIYF. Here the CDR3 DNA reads TGTGCCAGCAGGTGGGGGCAGGGTAGAACACCCTCTGGAAACACCATATATTTT. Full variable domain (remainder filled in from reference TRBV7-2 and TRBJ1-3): GAGVSQSPSNKVTEKGKDVELRCDPISGHTALYWYRQSLGQGLEFLIYFQGNSAPDKSGLPSDRFSAERTGGSVSTLTIQRTQQEDSAVYLCASRWGQGRTPSGNTIYFGEGSWLTVV.

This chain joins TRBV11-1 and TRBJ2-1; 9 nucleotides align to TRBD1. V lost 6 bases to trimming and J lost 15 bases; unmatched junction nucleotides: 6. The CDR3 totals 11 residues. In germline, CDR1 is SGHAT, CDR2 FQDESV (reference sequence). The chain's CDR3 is CASSSGTGLFF. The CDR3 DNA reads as TGTGCCAGCAGTTCCGGGACAGGGCTGTTCTTC.

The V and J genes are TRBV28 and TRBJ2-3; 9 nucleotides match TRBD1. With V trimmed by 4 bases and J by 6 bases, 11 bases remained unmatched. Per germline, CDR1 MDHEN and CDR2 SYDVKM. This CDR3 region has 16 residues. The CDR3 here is CASSYVGTGYLDTQYF. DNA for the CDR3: TGTGCCAGCAGTTATGTTGGGACAGGGTACTTGGATACGCAGTATTTT.

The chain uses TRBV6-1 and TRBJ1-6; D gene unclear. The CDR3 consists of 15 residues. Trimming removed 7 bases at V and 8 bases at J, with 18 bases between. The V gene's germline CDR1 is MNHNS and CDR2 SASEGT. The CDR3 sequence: CASTDLAGRYSPLHF. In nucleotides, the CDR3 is TGTGCCAGCACGGACTTAGCGGGGAGGTATTCACCCCTCCACTTT.

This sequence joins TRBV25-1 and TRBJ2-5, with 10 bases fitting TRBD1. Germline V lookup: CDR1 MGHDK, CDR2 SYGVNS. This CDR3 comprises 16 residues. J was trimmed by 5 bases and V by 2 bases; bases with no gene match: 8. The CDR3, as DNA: TGTGCCAGCAGTGAAGATGACAGGGGGCTCGAGGAGACCCAGTACTTC. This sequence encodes CASSEDDRGLEETQYF. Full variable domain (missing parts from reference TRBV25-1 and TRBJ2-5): EADIYQTPRYLVIGTGKKITLECSQTMGHDKMYWYQQDPGMELHLIHYSYGVNSTEKGDLSSESTVSRIRTEHFPLTLESARPSHTSQYLCASSEDDRGLEETQYFGPGTRLLVL.

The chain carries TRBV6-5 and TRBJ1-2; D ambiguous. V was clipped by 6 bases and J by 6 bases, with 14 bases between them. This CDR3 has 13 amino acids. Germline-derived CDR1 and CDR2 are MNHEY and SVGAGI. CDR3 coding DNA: TGTGCCAGCAGCCAGACTGTCTGGCATGGCTACACCTTC. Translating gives CASSQTVWHGYTF.

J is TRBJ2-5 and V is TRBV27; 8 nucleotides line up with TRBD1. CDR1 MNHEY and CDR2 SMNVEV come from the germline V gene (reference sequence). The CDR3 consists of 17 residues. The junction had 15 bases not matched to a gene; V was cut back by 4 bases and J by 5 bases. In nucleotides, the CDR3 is TGTGCCAGCAGTTCCCAAACCCGTCGGACAGGGCGCGAGACCCAGTACTTC. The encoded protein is CASSSQTRRTGRETQYF.

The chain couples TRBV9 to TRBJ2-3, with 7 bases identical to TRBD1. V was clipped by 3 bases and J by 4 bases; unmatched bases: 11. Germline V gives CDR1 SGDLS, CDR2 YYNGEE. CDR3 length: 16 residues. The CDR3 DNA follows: TGTGCCAGCAGCGCACATTACAGGGGTGAGGCAGATACGCAGTATTTT. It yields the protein CASSAHYRGEADTQYF.

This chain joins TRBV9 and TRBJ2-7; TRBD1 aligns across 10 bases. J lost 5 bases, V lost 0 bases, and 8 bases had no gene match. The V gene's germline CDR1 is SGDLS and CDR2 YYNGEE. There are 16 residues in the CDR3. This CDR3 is CASSVGARDRGDEQYF. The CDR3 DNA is TGTGCCAGCAGCGTAGGGGCCCGGGACAGGGGCGACGAGCAGTACTTC.

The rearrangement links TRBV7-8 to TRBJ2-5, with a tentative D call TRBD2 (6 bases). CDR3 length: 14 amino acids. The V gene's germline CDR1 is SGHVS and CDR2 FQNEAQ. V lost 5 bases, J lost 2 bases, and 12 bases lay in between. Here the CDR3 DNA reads TGTGCCAGCAGCCGGACGGGACTGCAAGAGACCCAGTACTTC. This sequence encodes CASSRTGLQETQYF. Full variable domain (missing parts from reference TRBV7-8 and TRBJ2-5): GAGVSQSPRYKVAKRGQDVALRCDPISGHVSLFWYQQALGQGPEFLTYFQNEAQLDKSGLPSDRFFAERPEGSVSTLKIQRTQQEDSAVYLCASSRTGLQETQYFGPGTRLLVL.

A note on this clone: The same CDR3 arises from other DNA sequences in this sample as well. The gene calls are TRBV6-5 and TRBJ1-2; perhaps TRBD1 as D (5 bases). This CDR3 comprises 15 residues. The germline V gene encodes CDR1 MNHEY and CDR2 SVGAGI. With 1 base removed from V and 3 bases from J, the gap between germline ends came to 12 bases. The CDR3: CASSYYQGSDYGYTF. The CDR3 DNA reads TGTGCCAGCAGTTACTACCAGGGCTCGGACTATGGCTACACCTTC.

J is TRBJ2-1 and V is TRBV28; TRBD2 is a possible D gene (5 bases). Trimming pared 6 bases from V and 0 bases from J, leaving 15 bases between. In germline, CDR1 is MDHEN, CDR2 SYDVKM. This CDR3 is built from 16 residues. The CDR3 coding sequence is TGTGCCAGCAGACTAGACTTCCAGAGCTCCTACAATGAGCAGTTCTTC. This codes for CASRLDFQSSYNEQFF.

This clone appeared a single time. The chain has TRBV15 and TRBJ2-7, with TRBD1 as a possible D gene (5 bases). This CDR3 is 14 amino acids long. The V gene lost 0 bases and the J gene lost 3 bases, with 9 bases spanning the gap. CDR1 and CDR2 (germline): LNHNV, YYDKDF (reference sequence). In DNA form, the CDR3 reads TGTGCCACCAGCAGAGATCGCGACAGCTACGAGCAGTACTTC. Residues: CATSRDRDSYEQYF. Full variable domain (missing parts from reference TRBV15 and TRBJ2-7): DAMVIQNPRYQVTQFGKPVTLSCSQTLNHNVMYWYQQKSSQAPKLLFHYYDKDFNNEADTPDNFQSRRPNTSFCFLDIRSPGLGDTAMYLCATSRDRDSYEQYFGPGTRLTVT.

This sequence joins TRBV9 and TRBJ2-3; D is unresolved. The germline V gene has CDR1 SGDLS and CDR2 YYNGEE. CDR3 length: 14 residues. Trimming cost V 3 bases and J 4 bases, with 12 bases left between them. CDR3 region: CASSAFDVADTQYF. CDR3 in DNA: TGTGCCAGCAGCGCCTTTGATGTAGCAGATACGCAGTATTTT.

The CDR3 region has the DNA TGTGCCAGCAGTTCCTCACCTAATAAGCAGTACTTC. Translation gives CASSSSPNKQYF. The J gene is TRBJ2-7, the V gene TRBV27, with D unresolved. There are 12 residues in the CDR3. Trimming stripped 4 bases from V and 8 bases from J, with 12 bases between. Germline V gene data show CDR1 as MNHEY and CDR2 as SMNVEV (reference sequence).

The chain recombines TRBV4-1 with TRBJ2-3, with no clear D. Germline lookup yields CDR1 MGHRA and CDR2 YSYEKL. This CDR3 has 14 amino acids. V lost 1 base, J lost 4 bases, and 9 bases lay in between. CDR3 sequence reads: CASSQVGKADTQYF. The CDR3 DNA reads TGCGCCAGCAGCCAAGTTGGAAAAGCAGATACGCAGTATTTT.

CDR3 sequence: CASSLGGPAMKQFF. CDR3 nucleotide sequence: TGTGCCAGCAGTTTAGGGGGGCCTGCAATGAAGCAGTTCTTC. V is TRBV27 and J is TRBJ2-1; possibly TRBD1 or TRBD2 for D (6 bases each). CDR3 length: 14 residues. Trimming took 2 bases from V and 11 from J, leaving 16 bases between them. The germline CDR1 and CDR2 sequences are MNHEY and SMNVEV (reference sequence).

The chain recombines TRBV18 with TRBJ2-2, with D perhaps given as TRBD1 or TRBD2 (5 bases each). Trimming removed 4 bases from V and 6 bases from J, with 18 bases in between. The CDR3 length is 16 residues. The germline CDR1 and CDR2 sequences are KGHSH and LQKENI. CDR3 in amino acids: CASSLPPGADAGELFF. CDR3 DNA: TGTGCCAGCTCACTTCCTCCCGGGGCTGACGCCGGGGAGCTGTTTTTT.

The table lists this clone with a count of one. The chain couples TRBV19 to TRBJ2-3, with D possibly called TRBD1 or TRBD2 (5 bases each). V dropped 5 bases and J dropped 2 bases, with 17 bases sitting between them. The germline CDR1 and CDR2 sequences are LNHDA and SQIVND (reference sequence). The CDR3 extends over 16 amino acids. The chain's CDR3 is CASSPGLGVHTDTQYF. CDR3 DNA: TGTGCCAGTAGTCCCGGACTGGGGGTGCACACAGATACGCAGTATTTT.

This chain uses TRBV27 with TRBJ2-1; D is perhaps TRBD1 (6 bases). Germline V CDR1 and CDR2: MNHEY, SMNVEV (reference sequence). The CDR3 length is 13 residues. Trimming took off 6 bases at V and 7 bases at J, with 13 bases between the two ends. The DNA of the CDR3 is TGTGCCAGCAGACACCGGACAGATAATGAGCAGTTCTTC. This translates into CASRHRTDNEQFF.